This T cell receptor beta chain was found in a study of blood T cell repertoires in COVID-19 (TCRdb year 2020). For context, the study as a whole: Samples from collaborators originated in the United States, Italy and Spain and spanned both the acute and convalescent phases of COVID-19. Where available, HLA class I and class II types were obtained from metadata supplied by the sample provider rather than from assay-based typing. Subjects who had been exposed to COVID-19, were actively infected with it, or had recovered from it provided the deeply sampled blood TCRbeta repertoires that made up the dataset. The repertoires were released in a freely available public database intended as a resource for research on the immune response to SARS-CoV-2. A de-identified subject ID, COVID-19 status, age in years and sex were almost always included in the sample metadata. The material from the prospective study consisted of cDNA or gDNA derived from T cells, B-cell-depleted T cells, or PBMCs. Samples were obtained from the ongoing ImmuneRACE study (first 160 participants) and from 1,200 or so subjects provided by 6 global collaborators. Study-wide findings and limitations: How much clinical and demographic metadata was included differed by source and by participant, and the metadata was provided uncurated.

From the germline V gene, CDR1 is MNHEY and CDR2 is SVGAGI. From its cysteine to its phenylalanine, the CDR3 spans 15 amino acids. Only the CDR3 part of the read is kept: 45 bases, read in frame from the first base. Relative to germline, V is missing 4 bases and J is missing 1 base, with 2 bases of the junction outside any gene match. Notes on this clone: The antigen it binds to is not known. No per-base quality is available; no much larger clone lies one base away.

Participants in the prospective study were enrolled through a virtual design, were aged about 18 to 100 years, and lived in roughly 25 United States geographic areas. To assign participants to cohorts, the prospective study relied on clinical history that participants themselves reported in a screening survey and a study questionnaire. In the prospective study, whole blood, serum and a nasopharyngeal or oropharyngeal swab were collected from each participant by mobile phlebotomists. Over a roughly 2-month period, participants in the prospective study had the option of providing additional blood draws and questionnaires. Blood samples from the prospective study were shipped frozen or at room temperature prior to DNA extraction. The immunoSEQ Assay, a bias-controlled multiplex PCR, was used to amplify TCRbeta CDR3 regions from genomic DNA. On the authors' methods: The number of nucleated cells in each sample was estimated from the amplification of reference gene primers within the assay. Sequence reads were collapsed and filtered to measure the absolute abundance of every unique TCRbeta CDR3 rearrangement. For each sample, productive Simpson clonality was calculated as the square root of Simpson's diversity index across productive rearrangements. TCRdb took over this immuneACCESS table, retaining in-frame rearrangements with V and J assigned. Such tables are incomplete; in checked studies, under half of the missing clones stem from an unresolved V gene, and the remainder is unexplained. V, J and clone size were drawn from that table, and D and trimming were deduced from the DNA. In this sample the table shows about 190,000 clones, more than 65% of which occur a single time. 17% of the sample comes from the top ten.

The specimen sequenced was PBMCs or T cells enriched from blood (not recorded which). The rearrangement combines TRBV6-5 with TRBJ2-4; 9 bases in between match TRBD1. This receptor was taken from a woman aged 45-59 years with acute COVID-19. The base sequence is TGTGCCAGCAGTTCCGACAGGGGGGCCAAAAACATTCAGTACTTC. Translated, it reads CASSSDRGAKNIQYF.